This T cell receptor (beta chain) was profiled in a study of T cells after yellow fever vaccination. The V and J ends lost 1 base and 1 base, in that order; junction bases with no gene match: 7. Per the germline V gene, CDR1 is SGHRS and CDR2 is YFSETQ. The CDR3 is 16 amino acids. TCRdb used MiXCR to reprocess the 5' RACE reads, holding one entry per CDR3 protein. The sample gives fewer than 400,000 distinct CDR3 sequences, around a tenth of which show up once; around 3.2% is in the top ten. Here the sequenced sample was CD4+ T cells sorted from PBMCs, taken 45 days after the yellow fever booster vaccination. This receptor was taken from a man younger than 30 who received the YFV17D yellow fever vaccine. The chain joins TRBV5-1 to TRBJ1-1; TRBD1 matches at 7 bases. The CDR3, as DNA: TGCGCCAGCAGCTTGAGGGTTCGACAGGGGAACACTGAAGCTTTCTTT. Its translation is CASSLRVRQGNTEAFF.